What follows are 27 T cell receptor beta chains derived from one specimen sequenced in a study of identifying expanded T cells in peripheral blood. Only in-frame clones appear in the TCRdb table, and some are missing; sequencing was by immunoSEQ multiplex PCR. The sample lists about 85,000 clones, 75% to 90% occurring once. Sequenced sample: blood. The source of these receptors is a person aged 18 to 75 in good health.

The genes are TRBV5-4 and TRBJ1-1; the match to TRBD1 covers 8 bases. Germline CDR1 is SGHNT and CDR2 is YYREEE (reference sequence). After removal of 3 bases from V and 7 bases from J, the junction contained 5 bases not matched to a gene. The CDR3 loop spans 13 amino acids. The CDR3 sequence: CASSSGQGGEAFF. The CDR3 DNA sequence: TGTGCCAGCAGCTCCGGACAGGGAGGTGAAGCTTTCTTT.

The chain is built from TRBV10-2 and TRBJ2-5; tentatively, D is TRBD1 (5 bases). The CDR3 sequence is 13 residues long. Trimming cost V 6 bases and J 1 base, with 9 bases left between them. Germline V gene lookup returns CDR1 WSHSY and CDR2 SAAADI. The CDR3 here is CASRDNSQETQYF. The CDR3 coding sequence is TGCGCCAGCAGGGACAACTCCCAAGAGACCCAGTACTTC.

In this sample, this clone turned up once. J is TRBJ2-7 and V is TRBV7-9; possible D gene TRBD2, 6 bases. CDR1 and CDR2 from the germline V gene are SEHNR and FQNEAQ (reference sequence). Trimming cost V 5 bases and J 2 bases, with 13 bases left between them. CDR3 length: 14 amino acids. CDR3 residues: CASSSQAGTYEQYF. As DNA, the CDR3 is TGTGCCAGCAGCAGCCAAGCGGGTACCTACGAGCAGTACTTC.

This chain joins TRBV27 and TRBJ2-4; 11 nucleotides agree with TRBD2. Germline V gene lookup returns CDR1 MNHEY and CDR2 SMNVEV (reference sequence). The CDR3 is 16 amino acids. With V trimmed by 3 bases and J by 0 bases, 1 base remained unmatched. This CDR3 is CASSFTSGRAKNIQYF. DNA for the CDR3: TGTGCCAGCAGTTTCACTAGCGGGAGAGCCAAAAACATTCAGTACTTC.

This sequence joins TRBV7-2 and TRBJ2-2; D is unclear. V lost 4 bases, J lost 3 bases, and 3 bases lay in between. Germline assignment: CDR1 SGHTA and CDR2 FQGNSA. The CDR3 length is 12 residues. CDR3 residues: CASSSYTGELFF. The CDR3 nucleotides are TGTGCCAGCAGCTCCTACACCGGGGAGCTGTTTTTT.

The chain uses TRBV4-2 and TRBJ2-1, with D possibly matching TRBD2 (6 bases). The CDR3 is 16 residues long. Per germline, CDR1 LGHNA and CDR2 YNFKEQ. Trimming shortened V by 1 base and J by 8 bases, and 18 bases separated the two germline ends. The CDR3 sequence is CASSQVERARGDEQFF. In DNA, the CDR3 is TGTGCCAGCAGCCAAGTGGAGCGGGCGCGAGGAGATGAGCAGTTCTTC.

V and J are TRBV19 and TRBJ2-1; 7 bases map to TRBD2. Germline CDR1 LNHDA, CDR2 SQIVND (reference sequence). CDR3 length equals 13 residues. Germline trimming cut 5 bases from V and 7 bases from J; bases unmatched to any gene: 5. This CDR3 reads CASSQTSRNEQFF. CDR3 nucleotides: TGTGCCAGTAGTCAGACTAGCCGTAATGAGCAGTTCTTC.

The J gene is TRBJ2-2, the V gene TRBV18, with D perhaps matching TRBD2 (5 bases). CDR3 length: 16 amino acids. Germline CDR1 and CDR2: KGHSH and LQKENI. V was clipped by 6 bases and J by 6 bases, with 20 bases between them. The CDR3 bases are TGTGCCAGCTCTCCCCGTGGACTGGTGGCGGCCGGGGAGCTGTTTTTT. It codes for CASSPRGLVAAGELFF.

The rearrangement uses TRBV18 and TRBJ2-1, with 7 bases fitting TRBD1. V was pared by 4 bases and J by 5 bases, with 2 bases of the junction left unmatched. Germline V gene lookup returns CDR1 KGHSH and CDR2 LQKENI. This CDR3 comprises 13 residues. In DNA, the CDR3 is TGTGCCAGCTCACTAGACAGGGACAATGAGCAGTTCTTC. Its protein is CASSLDRDNEQFF.

The genes are TRBV18 and TRBJ1-4; 7 nucleotides match TRBD1. The length of the CDR3 is 14 residues. With V trimmed by 6 bases and J by 5 bases, 6 bases remained unmatched. CDR1 is KGHSH and CDR2 is LQKENI in the germline V gene. In nucleotides, the CDR3 is TGTGCCAGCTCGCGGACAGGCTTAAATGAAAAACTGTTTTTT. Translation gives CASSRTGLNEKLFF.

The V call is TRBV6-5, the J call TRBJ1-1; D is uncertain. With 0 bases removed from V and 11 bases from J, the gap between germline ends came to 7 bases. Germline CDR1 and CDR2: MNHEY and SVGAGI. There are 11 residues in the CDR3. The CDR3 nucleotides read TGTGCCAGCAGTTACTCGAGCGCTGCTTTCTTT. It translates to CASSYSSAAFF.

The chain uses TRBV11-2 and TRBJ2-1; a weak D match, TRBD1 (6 bases). The CDR3 runs to 16 residues. Germline CDR1 is SGHAT and CDR2 is FQNNGV. The V and J ends lost 1 base and 7 bases respectively, with 17 bases between them. This CDR3 reads CASSLGGRGRGNEQFF. The DNA of the CDR3 is TGTGCCAGCAGCTTAGGAGGTCGGGGAAGGGGGAATGAGCAGTTCTTC.

The V and J genes are TRBV5-1 and TRBJ1-1; TRBD1 aligns across 9 bases. V dropped 4 bases and J dropped 8; count of bases not matched to a gene: 12. Germline V gene data show CDR1 as SGHRS and CDR2 as YFSETQ. The CDR3 sequence is 15 residues long. CDR3 sequence: CASSARGQGQEEAFF. The CDR3 DNA sequence: TGCGCCAGCAGCGCCAGGGGACAGGGCCAGGAGGAAGCTTTCTTT.

The chain links TRBV19 to TRBJ2-7, with a tentative D call TRBD2 (6 bases). The CDR3 extends over 15 amino acids. Germline V gene sequence: CDR1 LNHDA, CDR2 SQIVND (reference sequence). V lost 3 bases and J 3 bases, leaving 15 bases between the germline ends. DNA of the CDR3: TGTGCCAGTAGTATGGGCGGGGTCAGGGACTACGAGCAGTACTTC. Amino acid sequence: CASSMGGVRDYEQYF.

The genes are TRBV6-6 and TRBJ2-3; 13 bases match TRBD2. The CDR3 sequence is 14 residues long. The V gene's germline CDR1 is MNHNY and CDR2 SVGAGI (reference sequence). Losses at the gene ends were 8 bases for V and 6 bases for J; bases not matched to a gene: 5. The CDR3 here is CASDGLAGADTQYF. The CDR3 DNA reads as TGTGCCAGCGACGGACTAGCGGGAGCGGATACGCAGTATTTT.

V and J are TRBV7-8 and TRBJ2-7; 13 nucleotides agree with TRBD2. Germline CDR1 reads SGHVS; CDR2 reads FQNEAQ. This CDR3 spans 16 amino acids. Trimming took 4 bases from V and 4 from J; bases not matched to a gene: 7. The CDR3 coding sequence is TGTGCCAGCAGCTCCTTAGGACTAGCGGGAGTTTACGAGCAGTACTTC. It is translated as CASSSLGLAGVYEQYF. Combining the CDR3 with reference TRBV7-8 and TRBJ2-7 gives the whole variable domain GAGVSQSPRYKVAKRGQDVALRCDPISGHVSLFWYQQALGQGPEFLTYFQNEAQLDKSGLPSDRFFAERPEGSVSTLKIQRTQQEDSAVYLCASSSLGLAGVYEQYFGPGTRLTVT.

The V gene is TRBV6-6, the J gene TRBJ2-7; 8 nucleotides agree with TRBD1. V trimming: 5 bases; J trimming: 2 bases; junction bases outside the gene matches: 5. The germline V gene has CDR1 MNHNY and CDR2 SVGAGI (reference sequence). The length of the CDR3 is 14 residues. The CDR3 nucleotides read TGTGCCAGCAGTAACGGACAGGGTCCCTACGAGCAGTACTTC. Translating it yields CASSNGQGPYEQYF.

CDR3 in amino acids: CSARVYNEQFF. The CDR3 nucleotides read TGCAGTGCTCGGGTCTACAATGAGCAGTTCTTC. V is TRBV20-1 and J is TRBJ2-1, with D uncertain. The ends were cut back, 5 bases at V and 3 bases at J, with 5 bases in the middle. Per the germline V gene, CDR1 is DFQATT and CDR2 is SNEGSKA (reference sequence). This CDR3 is built from 11 residues.

V and J are TRBV5-1 and TRBJ2-2, with TRBD1 matching over 9 bases. CDR1 and CDR2 from the germline V gene are SGHRS and YFSETQ. The J segment lost 5 bases and the V segment lost 5 bases, leaving 4 bases of the junction unmatched. The CDR3 length is 14 residues. The CDR3 DNA follows: TGCGCCAGCAGGGCCGGGACAGGGACCGGGGAGCTGTTTTTT. Encoded protein: CASRAGTGTGELFF.

The rearrangement links TRBV5-1 to TRBJ2-5; maybe TRBD1 (5 bases). The CDR3 runs to 13 residues. In germline, CDR1 is SGHRS, CDR2 YFSETQ. Trimming shortened V by 4 bases and J by 2 bases, and 9 bases separated the two germline ends. The CDR3 bases are TGCGCCAGCAGCCCGCAGGGTCAAGAGACCCAGTACTTC. Its translation is CASSPQGQETQYF.

This clone was observed a few times. The CDR3 protein is CASSFTGPTNTEAFF. CDR3 DNA: TGCGCCAGCAGCTTTACCGGGCCGACGAACACTGAAGCTTTCTTT. This sequence joins TRBV5-1 and TRBJ1-1; D remains ambiguous. The V end lost 2 bases, the J end lost 1 base, and 12 bases lay between the germline ends. This CDR3 has 15 residues. In germline, CDR1 is SGHRS, CDR2 YFSETQ.

There are a few counts of this clone. The chain has TRBV29-1 and TRBJ2-7; D is ambiguous. V was pared by 0 bases and J by 3 bases, with 6 bases between. CDR3 length: 12 residues. Germline-derived CDR1 and CDR2 are SQVTM and ANQGSEA. The CDR3 nucleotides read TGCAGCGTTGAAGATACCCACTACGAGCAGTACTTC. Its protein is CSVEDTHYEQYF.

The chain joins TRBV5-6 to TRBJ2-7, with 9 positions matching TRBD1. CDR1 SGHDT and CDR2 YYEEEE come from the germline V gene. The CDR3 loop spans 16 amino acids. After removal of 0 bases from V and 2 bases from J, the junction contained 6 bases not matched to a gene. The CDR3 reads CASSLAPGQGPYEQYF. CDR3 DNA sequence: TGTGCCAGCAGCTTGGCCCCGGGACAGGGCCCCTACGAGCAGTACTTC.

The chain carries TRBV28 and TRBJ2-3; 12 nucleotides agree with TRBD2. Germline V CDR1 and CDR2: MDHEN, SYDVKM. The CDR3 is 17 residues long. J lost 4 bases, V lost 4 bases, and 9 bases had no gene match. The DNA of the CDR3 is TGTGCCAGCAGTTCCGCTTCTAGCGGGAGGGTCGCAGATACGCAGTATTTT. It is translated as CASSSASSGRVADTQYF.

V and J are TRBV5-1 and TRBJ2-1, with 7 bases lining up with TRBD1. CDR1 and CDR2 (germline): SGHRS, YFSETQ. The CDR3 is 14 amino acids. V shed 2 bases and J 6 bases; nucleotides not matched to a gene: 5. The CDR3 loop reads CASSLGTEPNEQFF. The CDR3 nucleotides are TGCGCCAGCAGCTTAGGGACAGAGCCCAATGAGCAGTTCTTC.

The V call is TRBV5-1, the J call TRBJ2-5; 13 bases match TRBD2. The germline V gene encodes CDR1 SGHRS and CDR2 YFSETQ. V shed 4 bases, J shed 5 bases, and the junction held 5 bases outside the gene matches. This CDR3 is built from 15 residues. The CDR3 DNA reads TGCGCCAGCAGCCCGACTAGCGGGGGGTGGGAGACCCAGTACTTC. Translation gives CASSPTSGGWETQYF. Full variable domain (outside the CDR3, taken from reference TRBV5-1 and TRBJ2-5): KAGVTQTPRYLIKTRGQQVTLSCSPISGHRSVSWYQQTPGQGLQFLFEYFSETQRNKGNFPGRFSGRQFSNSRSEMNVSTLELGDSALYLCASSPTSGGWETQYFGPGTRLLVL.

The V and J genes are TRBV11-2 and TRBJ2-3; no definite D call. The CDR3 length is 16 residues. Germline CDR1 SGHAT, CDR2 FQNNGV. V shed 5 bases and J shed 0 bases, with 15 bases lying between them. DNA of the CDR3: TGTGCCAGCAGCAGTAAACCCTCTACTAGCACAGATACGCAGTATTTT. Translation: CASSSKPSTSTDTQYF.